This T cell receptor beta chain was retrieved from a study of cytomegalovirus exposure and HLA in healthy donors. Broader study findings: A few of the chains that were CMV-associated were confirmed in vitro to be specific for CMV antigens.

It was with 60 Vbeta and 13 Jbeta primers that the PCR ran. Using immunoSEQ multiplex PCR, the repertoire was profiled, and TCRdb retains in-frame clones only, with some absent. The repertoire holds fewer than 150,000 clones, around 77% seen once, with about 5% in the top ten. After removal of 6 bases from V and 4 bases from J, the junction contained 17 bases not matched to a gene. The CDR3 runs to 18 residues. Germline V gives CDR1 LNHDA, CDR2 SQIVND (reference sequence). Note on this clone: What it binds is unknown.

Sequenced sample: PBMCs. The chain recombines TRBV19 with TRBJ1-4; 7 positions match TRBD1. The source of this sequence is a man aged 45-65 years in good health and CMV-seropositive. The CDR3 bases are TGTGCCAGTAGAGATGAACCCGCGACAGGGCGGTTTAATGAAAAACTGTTTTTT. Translated, it gives CASRDEPATGRFNEKLFF.